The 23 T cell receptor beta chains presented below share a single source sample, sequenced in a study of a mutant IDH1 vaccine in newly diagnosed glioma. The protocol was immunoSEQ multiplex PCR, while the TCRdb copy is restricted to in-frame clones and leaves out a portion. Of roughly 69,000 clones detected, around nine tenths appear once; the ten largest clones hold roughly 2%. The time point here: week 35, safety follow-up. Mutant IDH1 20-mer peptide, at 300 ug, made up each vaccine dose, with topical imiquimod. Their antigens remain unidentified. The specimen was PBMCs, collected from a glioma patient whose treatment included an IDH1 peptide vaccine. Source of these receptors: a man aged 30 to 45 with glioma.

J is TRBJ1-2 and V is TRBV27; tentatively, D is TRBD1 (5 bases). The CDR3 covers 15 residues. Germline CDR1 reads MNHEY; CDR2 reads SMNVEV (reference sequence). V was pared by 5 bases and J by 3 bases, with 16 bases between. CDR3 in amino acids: CASSPIDRLDYGYTF. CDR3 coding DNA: TGTGCCAGCAGTCCGATCGACAGACTAGACTATGGCTACACCTTC.

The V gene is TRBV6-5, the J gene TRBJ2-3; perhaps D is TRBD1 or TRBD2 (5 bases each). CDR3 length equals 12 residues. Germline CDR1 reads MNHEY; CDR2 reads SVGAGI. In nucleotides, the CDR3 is TGTGTCAGGGCACGGGGCCAAGGTACGCAGTATTTT. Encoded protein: CVRARGQGTQYF.

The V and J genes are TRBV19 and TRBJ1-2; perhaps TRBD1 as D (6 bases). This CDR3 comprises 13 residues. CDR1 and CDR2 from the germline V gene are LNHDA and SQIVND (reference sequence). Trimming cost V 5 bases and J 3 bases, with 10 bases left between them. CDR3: CASSEGVDYGYTF. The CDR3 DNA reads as TGTGCCAGTAGTGAGGGGGTGGACTATGGCTACACCTTC.

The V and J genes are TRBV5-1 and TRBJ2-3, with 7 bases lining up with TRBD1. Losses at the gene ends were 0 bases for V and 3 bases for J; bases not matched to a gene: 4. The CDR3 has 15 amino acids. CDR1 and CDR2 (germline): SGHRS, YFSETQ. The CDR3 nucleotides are TGCGCCAGCAGCTTGGTTGACAGGGAAACAGATACGCAGTATTTT. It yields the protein CASSLVDRETDTQYF. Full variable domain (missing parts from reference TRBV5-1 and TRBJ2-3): KAGVTQTPRYLIKTRGQQVTLSCSPISGHRSVSWYQQTPGQGLQFLFEYFSETQRNKGNFPGRFSGRQFSNSRSEMNVSTLELGDSALYLCASSLVDRETDTQYFGPGTRLTVL.

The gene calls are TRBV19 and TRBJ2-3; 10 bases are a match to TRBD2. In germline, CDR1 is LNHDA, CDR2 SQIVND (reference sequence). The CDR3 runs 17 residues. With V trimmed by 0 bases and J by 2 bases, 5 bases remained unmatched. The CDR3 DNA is TGTGCCAGTAGTATAGATTCCAGCGGGAGGGCCACAGATACGCAGTATTTT. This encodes CASSIDSSGRATDTQYF.

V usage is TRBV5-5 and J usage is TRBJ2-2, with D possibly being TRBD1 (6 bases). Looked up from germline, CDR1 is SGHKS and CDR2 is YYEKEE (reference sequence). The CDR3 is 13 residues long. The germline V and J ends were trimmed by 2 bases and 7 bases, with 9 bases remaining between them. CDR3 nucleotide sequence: TGTGCCAGCAGCTTAAACAGGGTCGGGGAGCTGTTTTTT. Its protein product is CASSLNRVGELFF.

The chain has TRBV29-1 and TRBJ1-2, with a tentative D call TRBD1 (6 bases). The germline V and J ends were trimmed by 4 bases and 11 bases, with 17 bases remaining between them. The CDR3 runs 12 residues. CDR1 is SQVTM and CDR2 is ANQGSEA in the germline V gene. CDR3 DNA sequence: TGCAGCGTTGGGGGACAAGATTCGTCGTACACCTTC. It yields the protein CSVGGQDSSYTF. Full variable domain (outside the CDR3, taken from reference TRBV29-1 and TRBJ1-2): SAVISQKPSRDICQRGTSLTIQCQVDSQVTMMFWYRQQPGQSLTLIATANQGSEATYESGFVIDKFPISRPNLTFSTLTVSNMSPEDSSIYLCSVGGQDSSYTFGSGTRLTVV.

The CDR3 is CASSSAFRGNYGYTF. CDR3 in DNA: TGTGCCAGCAGTTCCGCCTTTAGGGGTAACTATGGCTACACCTTC. J is TRBJ1-2 and V is TRBV28; the D gene is possibly TRBD1 (5 bases). V was shortened by 4 bases and J by 1 base, with 13 bases between the two germline ends. Germline V gives CDR1 MDHEN, CDR2 SYDVKM. The CDR3 totals 15 residues.

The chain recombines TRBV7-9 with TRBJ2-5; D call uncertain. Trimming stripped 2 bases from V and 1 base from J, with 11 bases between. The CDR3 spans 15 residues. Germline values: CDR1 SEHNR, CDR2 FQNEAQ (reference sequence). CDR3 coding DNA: TGTGCCAGCAGCTTAACGACCGTCGCCCAAGAGACCCAGTACTTC. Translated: CASSLTTVAQETQYF.

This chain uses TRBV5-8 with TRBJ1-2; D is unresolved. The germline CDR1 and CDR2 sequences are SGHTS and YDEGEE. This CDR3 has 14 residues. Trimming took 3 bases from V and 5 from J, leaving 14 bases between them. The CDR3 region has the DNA TGTGCCAGCAGCTACCTTTTGGCGCAATATGGCTACACCTTC. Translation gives CASSYLLAQYGYTF.

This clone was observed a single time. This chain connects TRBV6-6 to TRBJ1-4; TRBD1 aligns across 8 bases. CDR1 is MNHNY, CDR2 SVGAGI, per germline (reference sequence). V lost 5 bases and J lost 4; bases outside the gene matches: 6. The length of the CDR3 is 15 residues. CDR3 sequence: CASSLQGAHNEKLFF. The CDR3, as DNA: TGTGCCAGCAGTCTTCAGGGGGCACATAATGAAAAACTGTTTTTT.

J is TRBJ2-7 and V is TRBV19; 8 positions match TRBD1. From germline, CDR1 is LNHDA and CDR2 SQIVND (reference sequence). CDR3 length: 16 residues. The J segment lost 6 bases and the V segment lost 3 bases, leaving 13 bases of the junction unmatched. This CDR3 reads CASSMFTLDRVGEQYF. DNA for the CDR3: TGTGCCAGTAGTATGTTCACCCTGGACAGGGTGGGCGAGCAGTACTTC.

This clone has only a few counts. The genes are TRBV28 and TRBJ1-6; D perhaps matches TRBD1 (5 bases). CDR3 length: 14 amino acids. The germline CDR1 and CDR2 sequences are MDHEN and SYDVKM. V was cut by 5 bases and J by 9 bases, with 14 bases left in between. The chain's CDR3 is CASSQPQDGSPLHF. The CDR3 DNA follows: TGTGCCAGCAGTCAACCACAGGATGGTTCACCCCTCCACTTT.

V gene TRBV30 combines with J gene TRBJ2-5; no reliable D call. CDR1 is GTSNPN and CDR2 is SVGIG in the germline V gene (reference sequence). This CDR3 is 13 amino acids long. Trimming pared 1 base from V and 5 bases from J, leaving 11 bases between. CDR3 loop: CAWSGPAAETQYF. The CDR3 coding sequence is TGTGCCTGGAGTGGTCCTGCGGCGGAGACCCAGTACTTC.

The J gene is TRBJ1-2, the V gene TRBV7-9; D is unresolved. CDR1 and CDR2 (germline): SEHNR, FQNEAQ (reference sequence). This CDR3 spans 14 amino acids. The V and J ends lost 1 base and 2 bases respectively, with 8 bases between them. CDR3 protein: CASSLVSGNYGYTF. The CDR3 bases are TGTGCCAGCAGCTTAGTTTCGGGGAACTATGGCTACACCTTC.

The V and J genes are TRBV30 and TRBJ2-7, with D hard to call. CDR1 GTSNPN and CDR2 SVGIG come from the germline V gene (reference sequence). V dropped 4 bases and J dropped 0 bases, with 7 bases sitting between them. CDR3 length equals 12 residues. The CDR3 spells CAWKPSSYEQYF. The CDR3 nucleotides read TGTGCCTGGAAGCCCAGCTCCTACGAGCAGTACTTC. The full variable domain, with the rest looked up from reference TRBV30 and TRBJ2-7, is SQTIHQWPATLVQPVGSPLSLECTVEGTSNPNLYWYRQAAGRGLQLLFYSVGIGQISSEVPQNLSASRPQDRQFILSSKKLLLSDSGFYLCAWKPSSYEQYFGPGTRLTVT.

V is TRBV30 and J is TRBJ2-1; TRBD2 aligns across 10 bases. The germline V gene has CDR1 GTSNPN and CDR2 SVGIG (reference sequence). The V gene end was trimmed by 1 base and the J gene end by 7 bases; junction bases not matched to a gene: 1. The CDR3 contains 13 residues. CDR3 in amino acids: CAWSGGLANEQFF. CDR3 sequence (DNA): TGTGCCTGGAGTGGGGGACTAGCGAATGAGCAGTTCTTC.

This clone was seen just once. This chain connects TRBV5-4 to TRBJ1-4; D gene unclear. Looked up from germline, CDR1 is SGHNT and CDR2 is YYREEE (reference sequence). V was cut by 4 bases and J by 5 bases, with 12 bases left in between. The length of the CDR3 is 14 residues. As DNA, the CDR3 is TGTGCCAGCAGCAGCCGTAGGACGAATGAAAAACTGTTTTTT. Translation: CASSSRRTNEKLFF.

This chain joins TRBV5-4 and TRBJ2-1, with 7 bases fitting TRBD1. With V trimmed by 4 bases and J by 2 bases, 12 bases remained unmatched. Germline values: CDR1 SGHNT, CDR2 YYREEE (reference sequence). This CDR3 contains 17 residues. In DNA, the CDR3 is TGTGCCAGCAGCCCAAGACGACAGGGTAGCACCTACAATGAGCAGTTCTTC. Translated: CASSPRRQGSTYNEQFF.

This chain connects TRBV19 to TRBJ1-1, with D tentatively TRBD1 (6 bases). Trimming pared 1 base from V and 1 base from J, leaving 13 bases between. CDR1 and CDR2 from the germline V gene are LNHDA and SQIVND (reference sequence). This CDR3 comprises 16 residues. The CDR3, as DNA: TGTGCCAGTAGTATAGGCAGGGGATCTTCGAACACTGAAGCTTTCTTT. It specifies CASSIGRGSSNTEAFF. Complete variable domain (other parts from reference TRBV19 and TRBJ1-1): DGGITQSPKYLFRKEGQNVTLSCEQNLNHDAMYWYRQDPGQGLRLIYYSQIVNDFQKGDIAEGYSVSREKKESFPLTVTSAQKNPTAFYLCASSIGRGSSNTEAFFGQGTRLTVV.

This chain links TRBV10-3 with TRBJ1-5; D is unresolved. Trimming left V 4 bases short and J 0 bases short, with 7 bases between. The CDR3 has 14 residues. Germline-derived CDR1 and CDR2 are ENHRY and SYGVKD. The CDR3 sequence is CAISARSSNQPQHF. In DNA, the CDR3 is TGTGCCATCAGTGCACGGTCTAGCAATCAGCCCCAGCATTTT.

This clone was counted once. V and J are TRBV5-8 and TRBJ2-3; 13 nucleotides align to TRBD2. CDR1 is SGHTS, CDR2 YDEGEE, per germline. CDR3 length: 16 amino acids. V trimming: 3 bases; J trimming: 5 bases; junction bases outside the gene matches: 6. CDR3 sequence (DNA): TGTGCCAGCAGCTCCGGGACTAGCGGGGCTTTAGATACGCAGTATTTT. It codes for CASSSGTSGALDTQYF. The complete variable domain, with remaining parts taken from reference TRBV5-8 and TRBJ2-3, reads EAGVTQSPTHLIKTRGQQATLRCSPISGHTSVYWYQQALGLGLQFLLWYDEGEERNRGNFPPRFSGRQFPNYSSELNVNALELEDSALYLCASSSGTSGALDTQYFGPGTRLTVL.

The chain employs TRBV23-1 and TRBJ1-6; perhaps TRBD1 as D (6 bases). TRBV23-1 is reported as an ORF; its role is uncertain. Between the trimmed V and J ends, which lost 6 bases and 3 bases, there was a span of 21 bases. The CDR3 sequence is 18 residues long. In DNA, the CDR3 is TGCGCCAGCAGCCTACAGGGAAGTGGGACGAACTATAATTCACCCCTCCACTTT. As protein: CASSLQGSGTNYNSPLHF.